This T cell receptor beta chain is from a study of T cells in Graves' hyperthyroidism and ophthalmopathy (dated by TCRdb to the late 2010s). For the wider study: Peripheral blood was collected at initial diagnosis, before any treatment. To identify TCR V-J signatures that set the groups apart, the researchers used a discovery cohort of 100 patients, made up of 40 to 45 with Graves' ophthalmopathy and about 55 with stable Graves' hyperthyroidism. The roughly 94 discovery patients were randomly split 7:3 into training and test sets. Once sampling was done, hyperthyroidism patients were given methimazole at a starting dose of 30 mg daily, whereas ophthalmopathy patients were given high-dose intravenous methylprednisolone. According to the paper, TCR Vbeta CDR3 sequencing was carried out on 135 peripheral blood samples, which came from under 50 ophthalmopathy, 70 to 80 hyperthyroidism and about 17 progressor patients. Whether ophthalmopathy could be predicted prospectively was tested in an independent validation cohort made up of 18 hyperthyroidism patients plus 17 patients who later progressed to ophthalmopathy. In about 6 Graves' hyperthyroidism patients, the study also compared T-cell repertoires from thyroid tissue with T-cell repertoires from blood.

The TCR beta CDR3 regions were amplified from RNA transcripts. A first-round RT-PCR of the TCR CDR3 used the HTBI primer set with the Qiagen OneStep RT-PCR kit. Libraries were constructed in a second round of multiplex PCR, after which size selection and purification were performed. Sequencing of the libraries was done on an Illumina HiSeq2000 using paired-end 100 bp reads. In the original analysis: Raw data were processed with SOAPnuke, discarding reads with adapters, uncalled bases, mean Phred below 15, or no exact constant-primer or identifier match. COPE v1.2.5 was used to merge high-quality paired reads, and clonotypes were defined as unique nucleotide sequences. MiTCR v1.1 was used to align clonotypes to the IMGT TRBV, TRBD and TRBJ reference segments. The analysis included only V-J combinations with a frequency above 0.0001, which together covered roughly 99% of the repertoires. A TCS score was defined as the ratio between F50 (clonal expansion) and ExV (chaos), using BLOSUM62-based TCRdist between CDR3 peptides within each V-J. Welch's t-statistics and random forest reduced 450 to 600 V-J features to around 14, which were used in a naive Bayes classifier (R e1071). The public reads were reprocessed in TCRdb via fastp at Q25 and MiXCR, keeping in-frame beta chains. Under each unique CDR3 protein, matching rows form one entry showing the most common genes and DNA. What appears here as the V and J calls and clone size reflects TCRdb's work, not the paper's. The sample yields roughly 700,000 distinct CDR3 sequences; 11% to 15% were counted once. Roughly 10% of the sample goes to the ten largest clones.

Overall study results and their limits: In cross-validation, a model built on a 13 V-J signature told ophthalmopathy apart from stable hyperthyroidism with just under 90% sensitivity and around 81% specificity, and in testing the same model reached 80%/75%. During validation, the model predicted progression to ophthalmopathy a median of about 5.9 months ahead of onset, with more than 60% sensitivity and 72.22% specificity. Most expanded thyroid clonotypes (frequency above 0.001) were also detected in blood, a finding suggesting that blood repertoires may reflect thyroid immune responses. No statistical method was used to set the sample size in advance, and investigators knew the group allocation.

The CDR3 covers 14 residues, taking in both the cysteine and the phenylalanine. CDR3 DNA only is kept here, 42 bases in frame from base 1. The germline V gene encodes CDR1 PRHDT and CDR2 FYEKMQ (reference sequence). Trimmed from V: 6 bases; trimmed from J: 4 bases; junction bases lacking a gene match: 8. Stable Graves' hyperthyroidism was defined as the absence of progression to ophthalmopathy over 18 months of follow-up. The hyperthyroidism patients were between 18 and 65 years old and newly diagnosed, with a disease duration of less than 2 months. The study excluded patients with uncontrolled infections, other autoimmune diseases, pregnancy or lactation. Diagnoses relied on clinical symptoms, serum thyroxine and TRAb, thyroid ultrasound and orbital computed tomography. PBMCs were separated from approximately 10 ml of fresh peripheral blood using Ficoll-Paque density gradient centrifugation. Total RNA was extracted with Trizol reagent, and quality was checked on an Agilent 2100 Bioanalyzer.

In its sample, this clonotype was seen many times. The antigen it binds to is not known. Per-base qualities were not stored, and no clone one base away is much larger. The source is a woman between 18 and 29 years old with Graves' hyperthyroidism. Sequenced sample: blood. The rearranged segments are TRBV13 and TRBJ1-2, with 7 bases in between that match TRBD1. At the DNA level, the sequence is TGTGCCAGCAGACCGCAGGGACAGCTCTATGGCTACACCTTC. It translates as CASRPQGQLYGYTF.